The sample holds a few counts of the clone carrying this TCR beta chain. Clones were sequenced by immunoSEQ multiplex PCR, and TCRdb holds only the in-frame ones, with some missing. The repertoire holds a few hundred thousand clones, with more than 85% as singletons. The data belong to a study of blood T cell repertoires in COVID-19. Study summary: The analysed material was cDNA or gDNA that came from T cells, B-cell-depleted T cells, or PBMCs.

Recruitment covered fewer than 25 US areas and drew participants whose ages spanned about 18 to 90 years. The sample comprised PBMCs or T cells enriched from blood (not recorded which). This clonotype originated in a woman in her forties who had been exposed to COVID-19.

CDR3 sequence reads: CASSRDRNSPLHF. The CDR3 DNA reads TGCGCCAGCAGTCGGGACAGAAATTCACCCCTCCACTTT. The rearrangement links TRBV10-1 to TRBJ1-6, with TRBD1 matching 7 bases. V lost 5 bases, J lost 7 bases, and 2 bases stayed unmatched. CDR3 length equals 13 residues. Germline loops: CDR1 WNHNN, CDR2 SYGVQD (reference sequence).